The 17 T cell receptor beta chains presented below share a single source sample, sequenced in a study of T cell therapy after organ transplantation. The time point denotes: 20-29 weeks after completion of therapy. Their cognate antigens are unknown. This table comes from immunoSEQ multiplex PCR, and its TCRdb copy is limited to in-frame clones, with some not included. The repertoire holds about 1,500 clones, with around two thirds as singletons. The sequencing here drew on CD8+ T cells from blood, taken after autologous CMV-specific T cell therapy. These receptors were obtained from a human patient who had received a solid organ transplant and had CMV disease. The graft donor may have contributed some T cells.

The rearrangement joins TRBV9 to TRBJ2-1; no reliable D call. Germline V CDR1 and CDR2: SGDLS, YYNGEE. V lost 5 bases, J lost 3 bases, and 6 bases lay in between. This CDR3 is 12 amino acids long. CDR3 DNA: TGTGCCAGCAGGGGAAACTACAATGAGCAGTTCTTC. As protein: CASRGNYNEQFF. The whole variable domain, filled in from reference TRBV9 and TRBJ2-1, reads DSGVTQTPKHLITATGQRVTLRCSPRSGDLSVYWYQQSLDQGLQFLIQYYNGEERAKGNILERFSAQQFPDLHSELNLSSLELGDSALYFCASRGNYNEQFFGPGTRLTVL.

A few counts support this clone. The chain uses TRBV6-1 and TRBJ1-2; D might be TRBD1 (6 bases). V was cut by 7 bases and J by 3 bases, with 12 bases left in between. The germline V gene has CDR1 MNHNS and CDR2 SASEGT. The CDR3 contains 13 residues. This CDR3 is CASTSTGHYGYTF. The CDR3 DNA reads TGTGCCAGCACCTCGACAGGCCACTATGGCTACACCTTC.

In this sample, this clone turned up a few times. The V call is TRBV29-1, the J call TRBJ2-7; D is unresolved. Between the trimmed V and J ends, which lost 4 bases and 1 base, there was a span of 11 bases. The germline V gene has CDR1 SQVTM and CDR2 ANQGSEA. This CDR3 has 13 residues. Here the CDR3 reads CSVAARSSYEQYF. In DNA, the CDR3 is TGCAGCGTTGCAGCGCGGTCGTCCTACGAGCAGTACTTC.

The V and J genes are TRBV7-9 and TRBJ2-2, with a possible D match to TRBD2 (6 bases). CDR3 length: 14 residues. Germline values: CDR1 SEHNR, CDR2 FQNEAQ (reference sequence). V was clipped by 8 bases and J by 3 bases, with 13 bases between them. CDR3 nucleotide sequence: TGTGCCAGCGAGTTGAGGGACTACACCGGGGAGCTGTTTTTT. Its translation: CASELRDYTGELFF.

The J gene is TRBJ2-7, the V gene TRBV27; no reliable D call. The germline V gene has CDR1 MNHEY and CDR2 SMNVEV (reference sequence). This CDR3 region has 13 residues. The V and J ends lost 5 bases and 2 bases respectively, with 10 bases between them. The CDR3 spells CASSALNTYEQYF. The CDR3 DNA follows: TGTGCCAGCAGTGCCCTCAATACCTACGAGCAGTACTTC.

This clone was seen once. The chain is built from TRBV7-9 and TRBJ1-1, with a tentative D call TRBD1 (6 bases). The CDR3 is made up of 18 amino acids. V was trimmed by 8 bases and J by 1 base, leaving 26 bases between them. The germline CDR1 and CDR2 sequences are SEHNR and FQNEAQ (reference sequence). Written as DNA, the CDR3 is TGTGCCAGCGGTACCGCCAGGGGAGGGGCGCAGACGAACACTGAAGCTTTCTTT. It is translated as CASGTARGGAQTNTEAFF.

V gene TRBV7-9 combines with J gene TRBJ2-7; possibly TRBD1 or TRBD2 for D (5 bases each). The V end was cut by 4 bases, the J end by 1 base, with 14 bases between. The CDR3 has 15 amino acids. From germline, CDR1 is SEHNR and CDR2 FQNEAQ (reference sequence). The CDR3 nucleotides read TGTGCCAGCAGCTCGCCCGGGGCGGATTCCTACGAGCAGTACTTC. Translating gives CASSSPGADSYEQYF.

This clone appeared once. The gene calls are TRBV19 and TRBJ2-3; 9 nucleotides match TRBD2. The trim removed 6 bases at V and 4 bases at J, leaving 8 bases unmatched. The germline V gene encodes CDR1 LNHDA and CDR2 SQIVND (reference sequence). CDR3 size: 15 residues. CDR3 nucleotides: TGTGCCAGTAGCTCGGCGGGAGGGCAAGCAGATACGCAGTATTTT. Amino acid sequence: CASSSAGGQADTQYF.

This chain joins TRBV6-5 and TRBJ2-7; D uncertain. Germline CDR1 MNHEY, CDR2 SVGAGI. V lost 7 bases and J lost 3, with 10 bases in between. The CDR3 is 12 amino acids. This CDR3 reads CASTNAGYEQYF. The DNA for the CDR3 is TGTGCCAGCACGAACGCCGGCTACGAGCAGTACTTC.

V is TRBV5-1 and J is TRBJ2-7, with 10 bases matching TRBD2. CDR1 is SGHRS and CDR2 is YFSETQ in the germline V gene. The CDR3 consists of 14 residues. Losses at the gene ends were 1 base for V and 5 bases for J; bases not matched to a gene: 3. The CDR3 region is CASSLSGRADEQYF. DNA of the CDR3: TGCGCCAGCAGCTTGAGCGGGAGGGCCGACGAGCAGTACTTC.

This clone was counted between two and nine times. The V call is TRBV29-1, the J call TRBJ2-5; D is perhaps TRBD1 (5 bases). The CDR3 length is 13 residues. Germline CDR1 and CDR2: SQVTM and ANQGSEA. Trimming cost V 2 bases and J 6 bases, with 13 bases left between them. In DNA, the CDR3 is TGCAGCGTTGAATGGGGCAATGGAAAGACCCAGTACTTC. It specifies CSVEWGNGKTQYF.

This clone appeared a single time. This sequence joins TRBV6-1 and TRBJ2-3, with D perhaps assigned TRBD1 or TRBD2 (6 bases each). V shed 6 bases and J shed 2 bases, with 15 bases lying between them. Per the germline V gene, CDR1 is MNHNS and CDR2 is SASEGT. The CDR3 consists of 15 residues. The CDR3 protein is CASSPTGAFTDTQYF. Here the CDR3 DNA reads TGTGCCAGCAGCCCGACGGGGGCGTTCACAGATACGCAGTATTTT.

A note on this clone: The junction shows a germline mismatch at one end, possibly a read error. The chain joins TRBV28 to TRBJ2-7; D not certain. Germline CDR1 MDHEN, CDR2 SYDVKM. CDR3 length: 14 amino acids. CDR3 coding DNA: TGTGCCAGCAGTTCATCAGGAGTTTTCGGCGAGCATTACTTC. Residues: CASSSSGVFGEHYF.

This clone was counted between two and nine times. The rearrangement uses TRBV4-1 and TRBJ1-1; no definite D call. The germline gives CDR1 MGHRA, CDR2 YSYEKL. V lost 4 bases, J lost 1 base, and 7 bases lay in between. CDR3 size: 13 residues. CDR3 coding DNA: TGCGCCAGCAGCCCCGGCAAGAACACTGAAGCTTTCTTT. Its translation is CASSPGKNTEAFF.

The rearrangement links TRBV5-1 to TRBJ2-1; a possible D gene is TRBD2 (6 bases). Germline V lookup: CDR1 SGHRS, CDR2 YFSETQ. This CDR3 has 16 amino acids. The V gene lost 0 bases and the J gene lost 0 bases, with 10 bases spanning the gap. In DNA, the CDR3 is TGCGCCAGCAGCTTGGGGGGTAGCGGCTCCTACAATGAGCAGTTCTTC. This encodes CASSLGGSGSYNEQFF.

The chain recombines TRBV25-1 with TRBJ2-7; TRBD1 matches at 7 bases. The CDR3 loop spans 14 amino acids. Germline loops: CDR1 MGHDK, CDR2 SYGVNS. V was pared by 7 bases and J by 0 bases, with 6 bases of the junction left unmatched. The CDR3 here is CASNTRDSSYEQYF. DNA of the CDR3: TGTGCCAGCAATACACGGGACAGCTCCTACGAGCAGTACTTC.

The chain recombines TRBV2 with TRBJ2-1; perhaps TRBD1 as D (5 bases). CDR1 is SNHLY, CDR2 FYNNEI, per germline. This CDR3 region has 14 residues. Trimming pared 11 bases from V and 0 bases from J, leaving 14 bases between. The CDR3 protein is CAGGALSSYNEQFF. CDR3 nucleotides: TGTGCCGGTGGGGCCCTCAGCTCCTACAATGAGCAGTTCTTC.